Described below is a single T cell receptor (beta chain) sequence and its context. Its antigen is unidentified. The CDR3 is made up of 12 amino acids. V dropped 8 bases and J dropped 6 bases, with 13 bases sitting between them. Germline V CDR1 and CDR2: MNHNS, SASEGT. This specimen belongs to a study of resident and recirculating memory T cells in vitiligo. Study observations and caveats: No unique dominant TCR clone was found in vitiligo lesions. Different lesions suggested infiltration by different T cell clones.

No patient showed confetti depigmentation, a clinical sign of active disease. Sequencing used immunoSEQ multiplex PCR; TCRdb keeps in-frame clones, though not all of them. The table has 70,000 to 85,000 clones, roughly nine tenths seen once. The receptor comes from a male donor with vitiligo. The rearrangement links TRBV6-1 to TRBJ1-1, with D possibly TRBD1 on 6 matching bases. Sequencing used blood. The CDR3 sequence is CASRGHRAEAFF. Here the CDR3 DNA reads TGTGCCAGCCGAGGGCACAGGGCTGAAGCTTTCTTT.